This paragraph covers one TCR beta chain sequence. Given a much more abundant clone one base away, this may be a read error. The template was RNA from unsorted bulk tissue. V was cut by 0 bases and J by 7 bases, with 17 bases left in between. Germline lookup yields CDR1 MNHEY and CDR2 SVGAGI. The CDR3 runs to 16 residues. A modified ARM-PCR protocol with three rounds of nested PCR amplified TCRbeta. TCRdb recomputed calls from the multiplex PCR reads with MiXCR, one row per CDR3 protein. The table records about 85,000 distinct CDR3 sequences, 61% of them present only once. The data stem from a study of tumor and adjacent non-tumor tissue in lung cancer.

The rearrangement joins TRBV6-5 to TRBJ2-3, with D possibly matching TRBD1 (6 bases). The receptor's source is a man in his 70s with non-small cell lung cancer. The sequenced sample was lung tumor tissue. The CDR3 reads CASSYSTPPGANTQYF. In nucleotides, the CDR3 is TGTGCCAGCAGTTACTCGACCCCGCCAGGGGCAAATACGCAGTATTTT.